The text below deals with one T cell receptor (beta chain). Its specificity is not known. This entry comes from a study of T cells in Graves' hyperthyroidism and ophthalmopathy. Study-level points and caveats: The model predicted ophthalmopathy a median around six months before onset.

The CDR3 regions of TCR beta were amplified from RNA transcripts. A first-round RT-PCR of the TCR CDR3 used the HTBI primer set. TCRdb redid the calling of the multiplex PCR reads with MiXCR, one entry per CDR3 protein. The profile shows 470,000 or so distinct CDR3 sequences, around 21% of them singletons. The V and J ends lost 0 bases and 6 bases, in that order; junction bases with no gene match: 6. Per the germline V gene, CDR1 is LGHNA and CDR2 is YNFKEQ. The CDR3 is made up of 16 amino acids. This TCR derives from a young man with Graves' hyperthyroidism. The specimen was blood. V and J are TRBV4-2 and TRBJ2-2; 8 nucleotides match TRBD2. In DNA form, the CDR3 reads TGTGCCAGCAGCCAAGATTCGGCCGGGAGGGCCGGGGAGCTGTTTTTT. Translation gives CASSQDSAGRAGELFF.